This T cell receptor (beta chain) stems from a study of blood T cells in healthy people across ages. The table lists this clonotype with a few counts. Primers used in a second PCR of about 7 to 11 cycles were a sample-barcoded 5' primer and a J-beta primer mix. MiXCR, run by TCRdb on the 5' RACE reads, gives a single entry per CDR3 protein. The sample includes just over 800,000 distinct CDR3 sequences, under 80% seen only once; the top ten take 28%. V was shortened by 0 bases and J by 6 bases, with 12 bases between the two germline ends. Germline values: CDR1 LNHNV, CDR2 YYDKDF (reference sequence). The CDR3 extends over 15 amino acids.

J is TRBJ2-4 and V is TRBV15; TRBD2 is a possible D gene (5 bases). The material sequenced was blood. This receptor was obtained from a man aged 25 to 40 in good health. The CDR3 DNA follows: TGTGCCACCAGCAGAGATCGTCGGGGAATAAACATTCAGTACTTC. Its translation: CATSRDRRGINIQYF.